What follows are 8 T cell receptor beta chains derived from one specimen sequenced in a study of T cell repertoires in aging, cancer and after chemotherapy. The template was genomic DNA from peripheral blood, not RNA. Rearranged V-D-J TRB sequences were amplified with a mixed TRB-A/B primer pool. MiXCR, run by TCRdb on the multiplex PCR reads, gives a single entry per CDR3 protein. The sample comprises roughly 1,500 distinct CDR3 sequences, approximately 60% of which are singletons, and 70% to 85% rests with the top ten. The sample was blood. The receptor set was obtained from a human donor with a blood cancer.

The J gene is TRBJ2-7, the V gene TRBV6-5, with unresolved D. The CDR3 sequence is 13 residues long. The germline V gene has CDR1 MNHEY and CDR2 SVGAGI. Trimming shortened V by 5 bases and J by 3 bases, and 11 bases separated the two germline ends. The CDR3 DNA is TGTGCCAGCAGTGTCGGCATAAACTACGAGCAGTACTTC. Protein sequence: CASSVGINYEQYF.

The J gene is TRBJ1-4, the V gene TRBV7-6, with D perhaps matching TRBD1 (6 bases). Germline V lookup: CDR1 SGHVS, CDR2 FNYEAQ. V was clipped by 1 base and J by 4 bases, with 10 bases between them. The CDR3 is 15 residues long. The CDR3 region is CASSLGGQDNEKLFF. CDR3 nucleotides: TGTGCCAGCAGCTTAGGGGGGCAGGATAATGAAAAACTGTTTTTT.

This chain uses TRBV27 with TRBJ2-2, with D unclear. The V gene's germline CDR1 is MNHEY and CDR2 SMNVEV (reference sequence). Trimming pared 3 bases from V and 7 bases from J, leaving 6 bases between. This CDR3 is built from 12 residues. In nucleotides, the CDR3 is TGTGCCAGCAGTTTTGCGTTCGGGGAGCTGTTTTTT. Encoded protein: CASSFAFGELFF.

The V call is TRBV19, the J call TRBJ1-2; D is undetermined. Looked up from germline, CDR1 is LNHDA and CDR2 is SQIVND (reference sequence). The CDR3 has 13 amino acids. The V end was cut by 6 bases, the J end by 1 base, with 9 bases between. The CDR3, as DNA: TGTGCCAGTAGCAACACCGATAACTATGGCTACACCTTC. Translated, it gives CASSNTDNYGYTF.

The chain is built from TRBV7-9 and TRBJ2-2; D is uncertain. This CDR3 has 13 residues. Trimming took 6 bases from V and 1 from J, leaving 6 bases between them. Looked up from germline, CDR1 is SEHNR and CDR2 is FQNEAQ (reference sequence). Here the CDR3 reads CASSLGNTGELFF. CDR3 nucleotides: TGTGCCAGCAGTCTCGGGAACACCGGGGAGCTGTTTTTT. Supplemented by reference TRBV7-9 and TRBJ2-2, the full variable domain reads DTGVSQNPRHKITKRGQNVTFRCDPISEHNRLYWYRQTLGQGPEFLTYFQNEAQLEKSRLLSDRFSAERPKGSFSTLEIQRTEQGDSAMYLCASSLGNTGELFFGEGSRLTVL.

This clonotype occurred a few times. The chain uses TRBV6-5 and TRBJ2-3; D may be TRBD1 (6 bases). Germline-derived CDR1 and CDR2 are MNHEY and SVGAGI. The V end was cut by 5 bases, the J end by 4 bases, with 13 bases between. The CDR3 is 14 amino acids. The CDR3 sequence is CASSGQTGADTQYF. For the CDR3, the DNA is TGTGCCAGCAGTGGACAGACCGGGGCAGATACGCAGTATTTT.

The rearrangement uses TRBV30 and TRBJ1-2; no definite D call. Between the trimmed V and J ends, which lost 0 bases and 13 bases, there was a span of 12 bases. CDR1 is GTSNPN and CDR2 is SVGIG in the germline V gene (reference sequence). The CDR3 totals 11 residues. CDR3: CAWSVSLLLTF. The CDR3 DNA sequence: TGTGCCTGGAGTGTTTCTCTACTCCTCACCTTC.

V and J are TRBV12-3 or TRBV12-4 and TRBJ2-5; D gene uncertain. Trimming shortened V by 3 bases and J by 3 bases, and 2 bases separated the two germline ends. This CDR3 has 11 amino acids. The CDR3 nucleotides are TGTGCCAGCAGTTTCGAAGAGACCCAGTACTTC. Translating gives CASSFEETQYF.